Below, 14 T cell receptor beta chains from the same sample are listed, as sequenced in a study of shared clonotypes between healthy human individuals. Terminally differentiated effector memory CD45RA+ cells were left out of the naive CD8 fraction, which was CD45RO-negative and positively selected for CCR7. Profiled with immunoSEQ multiplex PCR; TCRdb holds only in-frame clones, not every one. Of some 800,000 clones listed, nearly 95% are singletons. The sample taken for sequencing was naive CD8+ T cells sorted from blood. These receptors were obtained from a man aged 30 to 39 in good health.

The DNA of the CDR3 is TGTGCCAGCAGTTTGGGGGAGCGGACTGAAGCTTTCTTT. Residues: CASSLGERTEAFF. The gene calls are TRBV27 and TRBJ1-1; D possibly corresponds to TRBD1 (5 bases). Germline loops: CDR1 MNHEY, CDR2 SMNVEV (reference sequence). CDR3 length: 13 amino acids. Trimming stripped 3 bases from V and 5 bases from J, with 10 bases between.

Comment on this clone: One end of the junction varies from germline; a read error may be responsible. This chain joins TRBV7-9 and TRBJ1-2; D gene uncertain. Germline V gene lookup returns CDR1 SEHNR and CDR2 FQNEAQ (reference sequence). The CDR3 runs to 12 residues. The CDR3 loop reads CASSLGSYDYTF. As DNA, the CDR3 is TGTGCCAGCAGCCTGGGGAGTTATGACTACACCTTC.

On this clone: Other DNA sequences in this sample translate to the same CDR3. This chain uses TRBV7-9 with TRBJ2-5; D is unresolved. Germline lookup yields CDR1 SEHNR and CDR2 FQNEAQ (reference sequence). V dropped 1 base and J dropped 2 bases, with 8 bases sitting between them. CDR3 length: 14 residues. The CDR3 DNA is TGTGCCAGCAGCTTAGTGGGCAGTCAAGAGACCCAGTACTTC. Encoded protein: CASSLVGSQETQYF.

This chain links TRBV10-3 with TRBJ2-5; D uncertain. The germline V gene has CDR1 ENHRY and CDR2 SYGVKD. The CDR3 has 14 amino acids. The V end was cut by 3 bases, the J end by 3 bases, with 11 bases between. The CDR3 nucleotides read TGTGCCATCAGTGACGGAACCTGGGAAGAGACCCAGTACTTC. Its translation is CAISDGTWEETQYF.

This rearrangement joins TRBV29-1 to TRBJ2-7; D perhaps matches TRBD2 (6 bases). CDR3 length: 14 residues. Germline V lookup: CDR1 SQVTM, CDR2 ANQGSEA. Between the trimmed V and J ends, which lost 0 bases and 6 bases, there was a span of 15 bases. CDR3 in amino acids: CSVEDRGSGLEQYF. In DNA form, the CDR3 reads TGCAGCGTTGAAGATCGGGGTAGCGGTCTCGAGCAGTACTTC.

The chain is built from TRBV30 and TRBJ2-3, with D hard to call. Trimming cost V 7 bases and J 3 bases, with 11 bases left between them. Germline lookup yields CDR1 GTSNPN and CDR2 SVGIG (reference sequence). This CDR3 is built from 12 residues. CDR3 nucleotide sequence: TGTGCCTTTCTCGACGGAACAGATACGCAGTATTTT. Translating it yields CAFLDGTDTQYF.

The J gene is TRBJ2-5, the V gene TRBV7-9, with 9 bases matching TRBD2. The CDR3 covers 15 residues. CDR1 is SEHNR and CDR2 is FQNEAQ in the germline V gene (reference sequence). The V segment lost 5 bases and the J segment 7 bases; nucleotides outside the gene matches: 11. The CDR3 is CASSPRTSASRTQYF. CDR3 coding DNA: TGTGCCAGCAGCCCCCGGACTAGCGCCAGTCGGACCCAGTACTTC. Supplemented by reference TRBV7-9 and TRBJ2-5, the full variable domain reads DTGVSQNPRHKITKRGQNVTFRCDPISEHNRLYWYRQTLGQGPEFLTYFQNEAQLEKSRLLSDRFSAERPKGSFSTLEIQRTEQGDSAMYLCASSPRTSASRTQYFGPGTRLLVL.

This clone was seen a few times. CDR3 region: CASTRPNTGELFF. The DNA for the CDR3 is TGTGCCAGCACTCGGCCGAACACCGGGGAGCTGTTTTTT. The chain uses TRBV7-9 and TRBJ2-2, with D unresolved. The ends were cut back, 7 bases at V and 0 bases at J, with 6 bases in the middle. CDR3 size: 13 residues. Germline CDR1 and CDR2: SEHNR and FQNEAQ (reference sequence).

The chain recombines TRBV4-1 with TRBJ1-5; D is perhaps TRBD1 (6 bases). The CDR3 sequence is 17 residues long. Per germline, CDR1 MGHRA and CDR2 YSYEKL. The V end lost 0 bases, the J end lost 3 bases, and 15 bases lay between the germline ends. This chain's CDR3 is CASSQDFPPGVNQPQHF. The CDR3 DNA reads TGCGCCAGCAGCCAAGATTTCCCCCCAGGGGTCAATCAGCCCCAGCATTTT.

J is TRBJ1-2 and V is TRBV2; no clear D gene. Between the trimmed V and J ends, which lost 4 bases and 5 bases, there was a span of 20 bases. CDR3 length equals 16 residues. Looked up from germline, CDR1 is SNHLY and CDR2 is FYNNEI. The CDR3 is CASSGRIKGGGYGYTF. The CDR3, as DNA: TGTGCCAGCAGTGGCAGGATTAAGGGCGGCGGATATGGCTACACCTTC.

For this clone: Other DNA sequences in the same sample also yield this CDR3. The J gene is TRBJ2-7, the V gene TRBV4-3; 10 bases are a match to TRBD2. J was trimmed by 3 bases and V by 1 base; bases with no gene match: 3. This CDR3 has 15 amino acids. Looked up from germline, CDR1 is LGHNA and CDR2 is YSLEER. CDR3 region: CASSQGSSGSYEQYF. The CDR3, as DNA: TGCGCCAGCAGCCAAGGATCTAGCGGGAGCTACGAGCAGTACTTC.

In its sample, this clone was seen a few times. The chain carries TRBV7-9 and TRBJ1-5, with unresolved D. CDR1 is SEHNR and CDR2 is FQNEAQ in the germline V gene (reference sequence). Trimming removed 2 bases from V and 5 bases from J, with 19 bases in between. CDR3 length equals 17 residues. The CDR3 DNA reads as TGTGCCAGCAGCTTAACGTCGACGGGCCGAGGTGATCAGCCCCAGCATTTT. Its protein product is CASSLTSTGRGDQPQHF. Complete variable domain (other parts from reference TRBV7-9 and TRBJ1-5): DTGVSQNPRHKITKRGQNVTFRCDPISEHNRLYWYRQTLGQGPEFLTYFQNEAQLEKSRLLSDRFSAERPKGSFSTLEIQRTEQGDSAMYLCASSLTSTGRGDQPQHFGDGTRLSIL.

The table lists this clone with a count of one. The chain has TRBV28 and TRBJ2-7; 10 bases are a match to TRBD1. This CDR3 spans 16 amino acids. The germline gives CDR1 MDHEN, CDR2 SYDVKM. V shed 6 bases, J shed 3 bases, and the junction held 11 bases outside the gene matches. DNA for the CDR3: TGTGCCAGCAGCCCAATACAGGGGACAGGGGACTACGAGCAGTACTTC. As protein: CASSPIQGTGDYEQYF.

The chain carries TRBV27 and TRBJ1-5; D is unresolved. The CDR3 loop spans 13 amino acids. The V end was cut by 4 bases, the J end by 5 bases, with 9 bases between. Germline CDR1 MNHEY, CDR2 SMNVEV (reference sequence). Written as DNA, the CDR3 is TGTGCCAGCAGTTCCGTCAAATATCAGCCCCAGCATTTT. Translation gives CASSSVKYQPQHF.